The entry below gives a single T cell receptor (beta chain) sequence along with its context. There is no known antigen for this receptor. Base quality data are lacking; no much larger clone is found one base away. The CDR3 regions of human TCRbeta chains were subjected to immunosequencing. The study's own analysis went as follows. TCRs in the repertoires were matched against a reference library of SARS-CoV-2-specific TCRs that had been generated with the MIRA antigen-specificity platform. Breadth was defined as the fraction of unique TCRs that were SARS-CoV-2-associated, and depth was defined as the fraction of total T cells that were SARS-CoV-2-associated. Using the MIRA data, every spike-specific TCR was mapped to the spike region that the TCR reacted to and assigned to either a CD4 or a CD8 class. Log10-transformed breadth and depth values were compared by one-way ANOVA with Sidak's multiple comparisons tests. Not all clones reach the TCRdb copy of this immuneACCESS table, which keeps in-frame sequences only. Checked studies attribute under half of the gap to unresolved V genes and leave the rest unexplained. From that table come the V and J calls and clone size; the DNA was used to work out D and trimming. This sample is represented by around 110,000 clones; approximately 84% of them were singletons. The top ten clones comprise around 7.5% of the sample.

The time point label, as the study defines it: baseline before first vaccination. The vaccinee samples were drawn from two UK trials, COV001 and COV002, one of which was a single-blind randomized controlled phase 2/3 trial testing AZD1222 (ChAdOx1 nCoV-19) in healthy adults. For TCRbeta chain sequencing, PBMC samples from trial participants were taken at day 0 and at day 28 after the second dose. This sample is drawn from a study of T cell responses to AZD1222 COVID-19 vaccine (dated by TCRdb to the early 2020s). With regard to the full study: AZD1222 recipients given second doses at about 4 weeks or at about 12 weeks were pooled, since spike-specific TCR depth and breadth were not found to differ between the two schedules. TCR sequencing covered more than 230 trial participants: 207 given two doses of AZD1222 and 26 given two doses of MenACWY control vaccine. Trial participants were enrolled into age subgroups of 18-55, 56-69 and 70-plus years, which contained about 150, 27 and 61 TCR-sequenced participants, respectively. Overall study results and their limits: Participants were mostly white British and included more females than males, and it was suggested by the authors that clonal diversity may have been underestimated. Nearly half of unique spike-specific TCRs reportedly recognized epitopes outside regions mutated in the B.1.351 and B.1.1.7 variants. Because no day 14 peak-response samples were available, repertoires were characterized only after the peak T cell response. After two AZD1222 doses, both the breadth and the depth of spike-specific TCRs were significantly higher than at day 0 and than in MenACWY recipients. The 56-69-year group was small, and its depth increase did not reach significance, likely because of low power. The whole spike protein was spanned by vaccine-associated CD4 TCRs, and dominant responses were seen in regions 160-218 and 743-854. Conclusions about previously exposed vaccinees are limited because only six or seven AZD1222 recipients were SARS-CoV-2 seropositive at baseline.

The CDR3 covers 16 residues, taking in both the cysteine and the phenylalanine. Of all the DNA, just the CDR3 is kept, 48 bases in frame from base 1. V is pared back by 2 bases and J by 0 bases, with 10 bases lying between the germline termini. As encoded in the germline V gene, CDR1 is SGHTA while CDR2 is FQGNSA. The chain is made from TRBV7-2 and TRBJ1-4, with no D gene named confidently. The sample in question was peripheral blood, obtained on day 0 of AZD1222 vaccination. This TCR came from an adult in good health. The CDR3 protein: CASSLNPGTTNEKLFF. The DNA sequence follows: TGTGCCAGCAGCTTAAACCCCGGGACAACTAATGAAAAACTGTTTTTT. When the CDR3 is completed using the reference TRBV7-2 and TRBJ1-4 genes on either side, the full variable domain is GAGVSQSPSNKVTEKGKDVELRCDPISGHTALYWYRQSLGQGLEFLIYFQGNSAPDKSGLPSDRFSAERTGGSVSTLTIQRTQQEDSAVYLCASSLNPGTTNEKLFFGSGTQLSVL.